These T cell receptor beta chains were read from a single sample in a study of control samples from healthy donors and cancer patients. Using immunoSEQ multiplex PCR, the repertoire was profiled, and TCRdb retains in-frame clones only, with some absent. The sample holds roughly 130,000 clones; approximately 86% are singletons and the top ten take around 10%. The sample was blood. These receptors were taken from a woman aged 25 to 39 in good health. CDR3s include the opening cysteine and the closing phenylalanine or tryptophan. The order of the fields is J gene, clone size, D gene, V gene, CDR3 DNA, CDR3 protein. The D gene is left open where the match is weak. Size values are once, few and many counts, or a class for expanded clones, and some rows have none.

TRBJ2-7 - - TRBV29-1 TGCAGCGGCGTGGCGGGCGGTGAATCCTACGAGCAGTACTTC CSGVAGGESYEQYF
TRBJ2-1 - TRBD2 TRBV7-3 TGTGCCAGCAGCCGGGGACTAGCGGTGGACAATGAGCAGTTCTTC CASSRGLAVDNEQFF
TRBJ1-1 - - TRBV19 TGTGCCAGTAGTTCGACGAGGGACACTGAAGCTTTCTTT CASSSTRDTEAFF
TRBJ2-7 - - TRBV5-1 TGCGCCAGCAGCCAACAGGGAAATACCTACGAGCAGTACTTC CASSQQGNTYEQYF
TRBJ1-5 once TRBD1 TRBV19 TGTGCCAGTAGCAAACAGGGGGCCAATCAGCCCCAGCATTTT CASSKQGANQPQHF
TRBJ1-2 - - TRBV11-2 TGTGCCAGCAGCTGGGACGGAGGTGGGGGGATTCGAGGAACCTTC CASSWDGGGGIRGTF
TRBJ1-6 - - TRBV21-1 TGTGCCAGCAGCAAAGTGGGCGACAACCTTAATAATTCACCCCTCCACTTT CASSKVGDNLNNSPLHF
TRBJ1-4 - TRBD1 TRBV28 TGTGCCAGCAGTTTCTCGGACAGGGAAGCTGAAAAACTGTTTTTT CASSFSDREAEKLFF
TRBJ2-7 once - TRBV3-1/TRBV3-2 TGTGCCAGCAGCCCGCGGCTCGCCGCCTACGAGCAGTACTTC CASSPRLAAYEQYF
TRBJ2-3 - - TRBV29-1 TGCAGCGTTGAACCCCGCGGCACAGATACGCAGTATTTT CSVEPRGTDTQYF
TRBJ2-1 - - TRBV10-3 TGTGCCACCAGGGACGACAGTCTTGTGGAGCAGTTCTTC CATRDDSLVEQFF
TRBJ1-4 - - TRBV7-9 TGTGCCAGCAGCCCCTTCAGGGGCCCTAATGAAAAACTGTTTTTT CASSPFRGPNEKLFF
TRBJ1-3 - TRBD1 TRBV28 TGTGCCAGCAGAAACACAGGGGGCTCCTCTGGAAACACCATATATTTT CASRNTGGSSGNTIYF
TRBJ1-5 - - TRBV18 TGTGCCAGCTCATTAGGTAGGAGTCAGCCCCAGCATTTT CASSLGRSQPQHF
TRBJ2-3 once TRBD2 TRBV4-1 TGCGCCAGCAGCTCCCCTGCGGGAGGGCCCTCGAGCGCAGATACGCAGTATTTT CASSSPAGGPSSADTQYF
TRBJ1-3 - - TRBV5-4 TGTGCCAGCAGCCCCGACTTGAACACCATATATTTT CASSPDLNTIYF